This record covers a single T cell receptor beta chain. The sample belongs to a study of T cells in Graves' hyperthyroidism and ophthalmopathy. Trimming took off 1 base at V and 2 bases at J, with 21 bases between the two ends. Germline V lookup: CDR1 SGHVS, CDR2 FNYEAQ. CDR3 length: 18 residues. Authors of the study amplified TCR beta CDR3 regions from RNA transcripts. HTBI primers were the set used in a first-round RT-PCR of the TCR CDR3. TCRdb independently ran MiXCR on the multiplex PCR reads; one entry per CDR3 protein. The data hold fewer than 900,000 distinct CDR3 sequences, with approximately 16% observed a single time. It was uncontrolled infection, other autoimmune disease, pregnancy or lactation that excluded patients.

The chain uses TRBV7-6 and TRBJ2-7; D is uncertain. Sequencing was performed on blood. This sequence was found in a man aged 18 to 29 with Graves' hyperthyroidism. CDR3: CASSLGFGRVGPAYEQYF. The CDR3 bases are TGTGCCAGCAGCTTAGGATTTGGCCGGGTAGGGCCGGCCTACGAGCAGTACTTC.